This TCR beta chain was found in a study of blood T cell repertoires in COVID-19. The ends were cut back, 2 bases at V and 2 bases at J, with 10 bases in the middle. Looked up from germline, CDR1 is MNHEY and CDR2 is SVGEGT. The CDR3 extends over 15 amino acids. Authors' processing steps: Reference gene primer amplification gave estimated nucleated cell counts. Clones were sequenced by immunoSEQ multiplex PCR, and TCRdb holds only the in-frame ones, with some missing. V, J and clone size derive from that table, while D and trimming were established from the DNA sequence. The sample has hundreds of thousands of clones, nearly 90% seen once.

The sequence was collected from a woman between 25 and 40 years old with COVID-19, enrolled during active disease. The chain links TRBV6-2 or TRBV6-3 to TRBJ1-5, with D possibly TRBD1 on 5 matching bases. The sample comprised peripheral blood. The CDR3 spells CASSYQPRGNQPQHF. DNA for the CDR3: TGTGCCAGCAGTTACCAACCCAGGGGCAATCAGCCCCAGCATTTT.